One and the same sample provided the 7 T cell receptor beta chains below, sequenced in a study of CD8 T cells in Susac syndrome. Roughly 0.5 to 1 ug RNA was reverse transcribed with random hexamers. TCRdb re-derived calls from the immunoSEQ multiplex PCR reads in MiXCR, one entry per CDR3 protein. The sample yields nearly 200,000 distinct CDR3 sequences, about 95% seen once. Sequenced material: CD4+ T cells from PBMCs. The receptors come from a human donor with multiple sclerosis.

This rearrangement joins TRBV18 to TRBJ1-1; D perhaps matches TRBD1 (5 bases). The CDR3 totals 15 residues. Trimming left V 3 bases short and J 3 bases short, with 14 bases between. Germline V gene lookup returns CDR1 KGHSH and CDR2 LQKENI. The DNA for the CDR3 is TGTGCCAGCTCACCTACGACAGCCCGTGACACTGAAGCTTTCTTT. It yields the protein CASSPTTARDTEAFF.

This clonotype was observed a few times. A junction boundary mismatches the germline segment, possibly from a read error. CDR3 in amino acids: CASSSQVNTEAFF. The CDR3 nucleotides are TGTGCCAGTAGTTCACAGGTCAACACTGAAGCTTTCTTT. V and J are TRBV27 and TRBJ1-1, with D possibly TRBD1 on 5 matching bases. Germline CDR1 MNHEY, CDR2 SMNVEV (reference sequence). The CDR3 totals 13 residues.

The chain uses TRBV7-8 and TRBJ2-1; 11 positions match TRBD2. Germline assignment: CDR1 SGHVS and CDR2 FQNEAQ. The V segment lost 5 bases and the J segment 5 bases; nucleotides outside the gene matches: 11. The CDR3 is 17 amino acids. CDR3 in amino acids: CASSLRLAGGADNEQFF. The CDR3 DNA reads TGTGCCAGCAGCCTGCGGCTAGCGGGGGGAGCTGACAATGAGCAGTTCTTC.

CDR3 protein: CASSRSPYGYTF. The DNA of the CDR3 is TGTGCCAGCAGTCGTTCACCCTATGGCTACACCTTC. The chain carries TRBV7-9 and TRBJ1-2, with unresolved D. Germline V lookup: CDR1 SEHNR, CDR2 FQNEAQ (reference sequence). There are 12 residues in the CDR3. Trimming pared 6 bases from V and 4 bases from J, leaving 9 bases between.

The rearrangement links TRBV3-1 to TRBJ1-2, with 11 bases aligning to TRBD1. The ends lost 6 bases at V and 8 bases at J; junction bases unmatched: 8. Per germline, CDR1 LGHDT and CDR2 YNNKEL (reference sequence). This CDR3 comprises 14 residues. The CDR3 coding sequence is TGTGCCAGCAGTCCAGGACAGGGGGCTAGCGGCTACACCTTC. It translates to CASSPGQGASGYTF.

This clonotype was detected once. This chain links TRBV5-1 with TRBJ2-3; a possible D gene is TRBD1 (5 bases). There are 15 residues in the CDR3. V gave up 7 bases and J gave up 2 bases, with 17 bases separating them. Germline-derived CDR1 and CDR2 are SGHRS and YFSETQ. CDR3 amino acids: CASAKNPQDTDTQYF. CDR3 nucleotides: TGCGCCAGCGCGAAAAACCCACAGGACACAGATACGCAGTATTTT.

The rearrangement uses TRBV20-1 and TRBJ2-6; 7 bases are a match to TRBD1. With V trimmed by 5 bases and J by 2 bases, 3 bases remained unmatched. There are 14 residues in the CDR3. Germline-derived CDR1 and CDR2 are DFQATT and SNEGSKA (reference sequence). CDR3 nucleotides: TGCAGTGCTGGTGACAGGGCTGGGGCCAACGTCCTGACTTTC. As protein: CSAGDRAGANVLTF.